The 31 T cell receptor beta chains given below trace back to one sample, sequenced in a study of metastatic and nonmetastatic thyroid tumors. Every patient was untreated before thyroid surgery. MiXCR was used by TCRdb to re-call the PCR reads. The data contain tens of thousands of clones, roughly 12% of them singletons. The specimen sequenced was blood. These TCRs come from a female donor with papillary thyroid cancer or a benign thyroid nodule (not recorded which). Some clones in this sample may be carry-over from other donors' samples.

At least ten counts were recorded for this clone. CDR3: CASARSHTGVPEAFF. The CDR3 nucleotides read TGTGCCAGCGCGCGTTCCCACACAGGGGTCCCTGAAGCTTTCTTT. This sequence joins TRBV11-2 and TRBJ1-1; 7 bases line up with TRBD1. CDR3 size: 15 residues. J gave up 6 bases and V 8 bases, and 15 bases lay outside the gene matches. Germline V gene data show CDR1 as SGHAT and CDR2 as FQNNGV.

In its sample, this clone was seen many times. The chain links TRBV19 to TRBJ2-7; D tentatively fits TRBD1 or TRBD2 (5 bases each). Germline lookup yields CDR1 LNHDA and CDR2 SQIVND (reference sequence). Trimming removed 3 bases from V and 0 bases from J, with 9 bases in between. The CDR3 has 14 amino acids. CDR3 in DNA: TGTGCCAGTAGTATGAGGGGCAGCTCCTACGAGCAGTACTTC. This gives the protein CASSMRGSSYEQYF.

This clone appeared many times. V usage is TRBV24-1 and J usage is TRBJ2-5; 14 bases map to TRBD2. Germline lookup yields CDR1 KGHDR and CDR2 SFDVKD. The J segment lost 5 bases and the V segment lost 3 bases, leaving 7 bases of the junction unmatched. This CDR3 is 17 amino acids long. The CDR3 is CATSDPGTSGRGETQYF. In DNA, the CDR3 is TGTGCCACCAGTGATCCCGGGACTAGCGGGAGAGGGGAGACCCAGTACTTC.

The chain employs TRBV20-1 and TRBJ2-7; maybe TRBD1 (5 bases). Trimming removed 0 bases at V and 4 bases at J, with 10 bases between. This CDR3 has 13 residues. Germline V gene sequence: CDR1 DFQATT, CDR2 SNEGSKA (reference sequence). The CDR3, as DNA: TGCAGTGCTAGAGAGGAGACAGATTACGAGCAGTACTTC. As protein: CSAREETDYEQYF.

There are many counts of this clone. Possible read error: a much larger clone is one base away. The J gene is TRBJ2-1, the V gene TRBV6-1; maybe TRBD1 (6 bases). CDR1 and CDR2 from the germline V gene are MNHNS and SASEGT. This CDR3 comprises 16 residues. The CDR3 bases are TGTGCCGGCAGTAACCCCGACAGGTGGGAAGACAATGAGCAGTTCTTC. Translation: CAGSNPDRWEDNEQFF.

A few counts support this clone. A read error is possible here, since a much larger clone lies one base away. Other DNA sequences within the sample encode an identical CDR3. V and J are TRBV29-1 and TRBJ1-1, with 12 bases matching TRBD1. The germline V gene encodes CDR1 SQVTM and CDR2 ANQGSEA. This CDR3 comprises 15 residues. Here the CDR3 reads CSVHGTGGEYTEAFF. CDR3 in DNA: TGCAGCGTTCATGGGACAGGGGGCGAGTACACTGAAGCTTTCTTC.

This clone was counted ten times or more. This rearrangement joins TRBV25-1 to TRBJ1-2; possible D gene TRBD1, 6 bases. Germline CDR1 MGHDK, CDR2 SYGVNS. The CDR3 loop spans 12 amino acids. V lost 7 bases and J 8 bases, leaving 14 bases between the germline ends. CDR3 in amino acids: CASTDRFGGYTF. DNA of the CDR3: TGTGCCAGCACCGACAGGTTCGGGGGCTACACCTTC.

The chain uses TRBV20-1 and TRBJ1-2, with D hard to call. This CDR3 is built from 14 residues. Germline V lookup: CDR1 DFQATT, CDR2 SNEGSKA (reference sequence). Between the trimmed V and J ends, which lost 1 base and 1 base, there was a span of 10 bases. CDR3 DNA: TGCAGTGCTAGAGTACCACAAAATAACTATGGCTACACCTTC. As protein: CSARVPQNNYGYTF.

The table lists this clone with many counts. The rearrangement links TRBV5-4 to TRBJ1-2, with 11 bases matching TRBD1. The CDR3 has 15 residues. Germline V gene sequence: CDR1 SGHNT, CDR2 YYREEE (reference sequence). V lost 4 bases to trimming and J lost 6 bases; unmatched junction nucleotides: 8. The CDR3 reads CASSEGQGAANGYTF. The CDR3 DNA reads TGTGCCAGCAGCGAAGGACAGGGGGCTGCGAATGGCTACACCTTC.

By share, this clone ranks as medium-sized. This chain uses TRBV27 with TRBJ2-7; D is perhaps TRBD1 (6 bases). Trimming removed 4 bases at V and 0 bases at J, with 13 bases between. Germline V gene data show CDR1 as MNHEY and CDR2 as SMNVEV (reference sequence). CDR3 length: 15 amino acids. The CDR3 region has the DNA TGTGCCAGCAGTTCCAATCGGGACACCTCCTACGAGCAGTACTTC. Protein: CASSSNRDTSYEQYF.

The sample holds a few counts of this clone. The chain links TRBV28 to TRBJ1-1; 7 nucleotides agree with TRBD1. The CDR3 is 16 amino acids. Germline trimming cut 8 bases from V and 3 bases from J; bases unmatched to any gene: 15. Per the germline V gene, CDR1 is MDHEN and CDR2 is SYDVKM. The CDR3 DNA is TGTGCCAGCTCCCAGTCGGGCAGGGGGTCGGACACTGAAGCTTTCTTT. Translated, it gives CASSQSGRGSDTEAFF.

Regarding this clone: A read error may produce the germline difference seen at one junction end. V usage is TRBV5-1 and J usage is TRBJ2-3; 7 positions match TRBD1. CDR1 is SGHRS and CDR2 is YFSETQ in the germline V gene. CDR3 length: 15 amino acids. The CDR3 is CASSLQGEKTDAQYF. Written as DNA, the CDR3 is TGCGCCAGCAGCTTGCAGGGGGAGAAGACAGATGCGCAGTATTTT.

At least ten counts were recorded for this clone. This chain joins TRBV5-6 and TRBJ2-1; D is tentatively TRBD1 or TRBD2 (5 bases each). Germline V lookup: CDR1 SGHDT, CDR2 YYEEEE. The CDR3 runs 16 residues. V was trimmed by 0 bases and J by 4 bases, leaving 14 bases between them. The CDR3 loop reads CASSLEFGTAYNEQFF. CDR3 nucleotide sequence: TGTGCCAGCAGCTTGGAATTTGGGACCGCTTACAATGAGCAGTTCTTC.

CDR3 sequence (DNA): TGTGCCAGCAGTCGCTCGGACCGATCCTACGAGCAGTACTTC. Its protein is CASSRSDRSYEQYF. This chain links TRBV6-1 with TRBJ2-7; D is undetermined. This CDR3 contains 14 residues. Germline CDR1 is MNHNS and CDR2 is SASEGT. The V gene lost 5 bases and the J gene lost 1 base, with 12 bases spanning the gap.

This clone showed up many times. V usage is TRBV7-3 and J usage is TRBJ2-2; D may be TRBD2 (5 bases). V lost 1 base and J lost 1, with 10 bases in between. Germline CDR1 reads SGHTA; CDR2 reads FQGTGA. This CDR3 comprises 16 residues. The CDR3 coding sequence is TGTGCCAGCAGCTTAAGGCCGGGATTGAACACCGGGGAGCTGTTTTTT. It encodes CASSLRPGLNTGELFF.

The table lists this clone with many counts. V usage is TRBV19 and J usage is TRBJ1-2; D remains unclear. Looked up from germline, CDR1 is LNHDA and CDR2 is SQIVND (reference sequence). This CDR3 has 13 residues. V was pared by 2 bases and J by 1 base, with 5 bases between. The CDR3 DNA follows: TGTGCCAGTAGTATAAAACTTAACTATGGCTACACCTTC. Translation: CASSIKLNYGYTF.

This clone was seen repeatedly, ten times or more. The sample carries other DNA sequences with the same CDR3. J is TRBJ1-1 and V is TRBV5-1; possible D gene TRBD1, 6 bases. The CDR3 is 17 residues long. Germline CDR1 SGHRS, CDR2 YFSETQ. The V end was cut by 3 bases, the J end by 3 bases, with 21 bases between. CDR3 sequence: CASSWPRGDEEDTEAFF. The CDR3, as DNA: TGCGCCAGCAGCTGGCCTAGGGGGGATGAGGAGGACACTGAAGCTTTCTTT.

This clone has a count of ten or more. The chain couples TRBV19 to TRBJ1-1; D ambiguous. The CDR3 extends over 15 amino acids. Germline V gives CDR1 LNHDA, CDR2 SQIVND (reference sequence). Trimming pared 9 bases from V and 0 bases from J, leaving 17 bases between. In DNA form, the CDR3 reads TGTGCCAGCAGGTATTCAGGTGGAGTGAACACTGAAGCTTTCTTT. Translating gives CASRYSGGVNTEAFF.

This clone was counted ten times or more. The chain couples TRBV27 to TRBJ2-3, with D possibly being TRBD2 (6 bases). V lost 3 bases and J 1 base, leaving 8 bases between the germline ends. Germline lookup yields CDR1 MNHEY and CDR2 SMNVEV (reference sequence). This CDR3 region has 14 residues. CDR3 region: CASSLGLGTDTQYF. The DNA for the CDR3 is TGTGCCAGCAGTTTGGGACTTGGCACAGATACGCAGTATTTT.

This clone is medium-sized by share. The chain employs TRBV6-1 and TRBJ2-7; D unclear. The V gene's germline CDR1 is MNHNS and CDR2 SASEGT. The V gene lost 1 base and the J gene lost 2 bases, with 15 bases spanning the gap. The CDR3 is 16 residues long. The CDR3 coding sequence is TGTGCCAGCAGTGAAGTTACCCGGTCGTTCGCCTACGAGCAGTACTTC. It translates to CASSEVTRSFAYEQYF.

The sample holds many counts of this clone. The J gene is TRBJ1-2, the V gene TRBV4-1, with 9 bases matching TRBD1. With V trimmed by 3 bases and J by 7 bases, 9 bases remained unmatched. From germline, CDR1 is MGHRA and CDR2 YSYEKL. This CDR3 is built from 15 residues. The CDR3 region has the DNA TGCGCCAGCAGCCAGGTAGACAGGGGGAAACCTGGCTACACCTTC. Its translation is CASSQVDRGKPGYTF.

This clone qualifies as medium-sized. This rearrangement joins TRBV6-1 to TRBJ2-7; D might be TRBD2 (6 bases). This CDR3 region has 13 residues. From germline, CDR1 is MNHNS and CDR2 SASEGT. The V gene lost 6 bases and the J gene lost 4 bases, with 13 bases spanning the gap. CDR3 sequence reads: CASRDPGRYEQYF. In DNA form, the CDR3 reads TGTGCCAGCAGGGACCCTGGGAGGTACGAGCAGTACTTC.

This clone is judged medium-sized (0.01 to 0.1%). CDR3 DNA sequence: TGTGCCATCAGTAACGACGGCCCCTCTAACTATGGCTACACCTTC. Translation gives CAISNDGPSNYGYTF. The rearrangement joins TRBV10-3 to TRBJ1-2; no firm D call. V shed 5 bases and J shed 0 bases, with 13 bases lying between them. CDR3 length: 15 residues. The germline V gene has CDR1 ENHRY and CDR2 SYGVKD.

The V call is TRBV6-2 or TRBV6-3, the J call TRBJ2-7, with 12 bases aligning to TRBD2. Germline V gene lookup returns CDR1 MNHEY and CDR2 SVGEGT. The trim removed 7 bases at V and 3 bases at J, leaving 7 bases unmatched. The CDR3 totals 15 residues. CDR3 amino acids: CASIPGLAGSYEQYF. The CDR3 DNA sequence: TGTGCCAGCATTCCAGGACTAGCGGGAAGCTACGAGCAGTACTTC.

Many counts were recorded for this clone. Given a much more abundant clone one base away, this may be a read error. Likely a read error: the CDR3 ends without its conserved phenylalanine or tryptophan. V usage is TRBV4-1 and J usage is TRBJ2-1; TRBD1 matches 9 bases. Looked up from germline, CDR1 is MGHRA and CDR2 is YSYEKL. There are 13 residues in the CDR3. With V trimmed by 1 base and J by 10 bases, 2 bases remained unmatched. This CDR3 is CASSQGTGVEQFY. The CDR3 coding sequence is TGCGCCAGCAGCCAAGGGACAGGGGTAGAGCAGTTCTAC.

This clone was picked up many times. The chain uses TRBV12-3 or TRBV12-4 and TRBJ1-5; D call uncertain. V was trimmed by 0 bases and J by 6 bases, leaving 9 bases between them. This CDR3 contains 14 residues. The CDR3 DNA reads TGTGCCAGCAGTTTAGCCCCAGGCAGTCAGCCCCAGCATTTT. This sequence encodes CASSLAPGSQPQHF.

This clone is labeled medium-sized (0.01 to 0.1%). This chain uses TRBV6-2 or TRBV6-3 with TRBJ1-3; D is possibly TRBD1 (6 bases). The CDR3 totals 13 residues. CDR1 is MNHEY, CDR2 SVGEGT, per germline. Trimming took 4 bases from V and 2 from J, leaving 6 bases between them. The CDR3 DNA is TGTGCCAGCAGTTGGGGGCCTGGAAACACCATATATTTT. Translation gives CASSWGPGNTIYF.

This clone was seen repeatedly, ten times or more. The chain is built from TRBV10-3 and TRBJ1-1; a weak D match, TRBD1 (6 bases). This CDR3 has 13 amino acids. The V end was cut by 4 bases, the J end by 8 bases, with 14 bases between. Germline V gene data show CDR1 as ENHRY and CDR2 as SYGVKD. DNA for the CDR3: TGTGCCATCAGTGCGGGGGGCTTGTCCGAAGCTTTCTTT. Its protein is CAISAGGLSEAFF.

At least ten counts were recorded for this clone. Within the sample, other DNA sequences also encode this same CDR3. The CDR3 DNA follows: TGTGCCAGCACCAAGCGGGTTAGCACAGATACGCAGTATTTT. Translation gives CASTKRVSTDTQYF. The V gene is TRBV12-3 or TRBV12-4, the J gene TRBJ2-3; TRBD2 might be the D (6 bases). V was shortened by 7 bases and J by 0 bases, with 11 bases between the two germline ends. The CDR3 spans 14 residues.

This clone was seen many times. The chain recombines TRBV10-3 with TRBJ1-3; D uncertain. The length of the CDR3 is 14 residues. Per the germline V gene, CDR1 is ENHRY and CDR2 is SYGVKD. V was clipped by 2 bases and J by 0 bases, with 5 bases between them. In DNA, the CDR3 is TGTGCCATCAGTGAGGATCCCTCTGGAAACACCATATATTTT. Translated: CAISEDPSGNTIYF.

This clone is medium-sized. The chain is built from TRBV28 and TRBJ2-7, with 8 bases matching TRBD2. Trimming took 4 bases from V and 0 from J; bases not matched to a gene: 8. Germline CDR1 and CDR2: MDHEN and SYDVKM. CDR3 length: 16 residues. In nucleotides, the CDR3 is TGTGCCAGCAGTTCACCGGGGGGGGCAAACTCCTACGAGCAGTACTTC. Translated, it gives CASSSPGGANSYEQYF.